This T cell receptor beta chain was recovered during a study of graft-versus-host responses after intestinal transplantation. Study information: Recipients got multivisceral, liver-intestinal, or isolated intestinal transplants.

The study, taken as a whole, reports: Allograft graft-versus-host to host-versus-graft clonal ratios ran high in patients with graft-donor T cell macrochimerism. The marrow of recipients harbored GvH clones, and ileum or blood showed some of them first. Early after transplant, HvG declines were associated with peak levels of circulating GvH clones.

Method: immunoSEQ multiplex PCR; TCRdb's copy keeps in-frame clones and lacks some. The repertoire includes more than 80,000 clones, less than 90% of them detected once, and about 17% sits in the top ten. A word on this clone: What it binds is unknown.

The sequenced sample was unstimulated CD8+ T cells sorted from spleen or lymph node cells, obtained before intestinal transplant. The sequence was collected from a human donor who received an intestinal transplant.

The CDR3 region has the DNA TGTGCCAGTAGCCTCCCAGGGAGCACAGATACGCAGTATTTT. Translating gives CASSLPGSTDTQYF. V is TRBV19 and J is TRBJ2-3; D might be TRBD1 (5 bases). Germline V CDR1 and CDR2: LNHDA, SQIVND (reference sequence). The germline V and J ends were trimmed by 6 bases and 0 bases, with 10 bases remaining between them. The CDR3 runs 14 residues.